The present TCR beta chain was sequenced within a study of blood T cell repertoires in COVID-19. For the study at large: Sources were T cells, B-cell-depleted T cells, or PBMCs; the material itself was cDNA or gDNA.

In the original processing: Amplification from reference gene primers served as the basis for estimated nucleated cell counts. Some clones are missing from TCRdb's copy, which holds only in-frame ones; the method was immunoSEQ multiplex PCR. Clone size and the V and J calls come from that table; the DNA yielded D and trimming. The sample has about 130,000 clones; around 80% are singletons. Material: peripheral blood. This TCR derives from a man between 65 and 80 years old with acute or convalescent COVID-19.

The CDR3 here is CASSQEVRTHLSTDTQYF. The CDR3, as DNA: TGTGCCAGCAGCCAAGAAGTCCGAACTCACCTTAGCACAGATACGCAGTATTTT. This sequence joins TRBV4-2 and TRBJ2-3; no firm D call. The CDR3 is 18 residues long. V was clipped by 0 bases and J by 0 bases, with 16 bases between them. CDR1 LGHNA and CDR2 YNFKEQ come from the germline V gene.